This T cell receptor (beta chain) was sequenced for a study of tumor-infiltrating lymphocytes in primary liver carcinoma. Turning to the study itself: Enrolled patients were male and female, aged 30 to 69 years. General study findings and limits: Tumor-adjacent and tumor-blood pairs overlapped less than tumor region pairs did. A significantly higher top-250-clone fraction was found in tumors than in blood (p = 0.039).

A constant-region primer served to make TCR beta cDNA from about 500 ng total RNA. Three nested multiplex PCR rounds of slightly modified ARM-PCR generated TCR beta libraries. Use of TRBV1-TRBV30 forward primers with a C-beta reverse primer characterized the first two PCR rounds, which lasted ten to eleven cycles each. One entry per CDR3 protein results from TCRdb running MiXCR on the multiplex PCR reads. The repertoire consists of some 320,000 distinct CDR3 sequences, with less than 75% occurring once and the leading ten covering roughly 9%. CDR1 is MGHDK and CDR2 is SYGVNS in the germline V gene. CDR3 length: 15 residues. Out of unsorted whole blood came the blood RNA, and germline DNA was extracted as well. What was collected before surgery was approximately 3.8 milliliters of peripheral blood. A note on this clonotype: Its antigen is undetermined. The junction departs from the called germline gene at one end, perhaps through a read error.

The V and J genes are TRBV25-1 and TRBJ2-6; D tentatively fits TRBD1 or TRBD2 (6 bases each). The source is a man between 35 and 55 years old with primary liver carcinoma and hepatitis B virus infection. The sample was peripheral blood. This CDR3 reads CASTFTGTGADVLTF. In nucleotides, the CDR3 is TGTGCCAGCACCTTTACAGGGACTGGGGCCGACGTCCTGACTTTC.